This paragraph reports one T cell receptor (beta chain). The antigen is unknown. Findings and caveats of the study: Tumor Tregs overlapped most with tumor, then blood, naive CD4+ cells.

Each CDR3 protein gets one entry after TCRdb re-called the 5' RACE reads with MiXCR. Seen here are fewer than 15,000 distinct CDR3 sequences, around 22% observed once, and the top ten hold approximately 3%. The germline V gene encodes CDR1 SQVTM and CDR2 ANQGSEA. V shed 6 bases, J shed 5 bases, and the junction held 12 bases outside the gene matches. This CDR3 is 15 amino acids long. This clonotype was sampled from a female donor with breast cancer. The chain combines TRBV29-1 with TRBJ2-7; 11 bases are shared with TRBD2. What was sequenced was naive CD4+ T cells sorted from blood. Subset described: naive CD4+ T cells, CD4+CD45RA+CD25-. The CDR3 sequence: CSVTVRLAGMDEQYF. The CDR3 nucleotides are TGCAGCGTAACCGTACGACTAGCGGGAATGGACGAGCAGTACTTC.